This TCR beta chain was sequenced in a study of CD8 T cells in ankylosing spondylitis. Findings and limits, study-wide: Researchers report that disease-linked clones proved CD8+ and relatively rare in peripheral blood. Reported data indicate significant enrichment of disease-linked clones within matched ankylosing spondylitis synovial fluid. A TCR beta motif of seven or eight highly homologous variants appeared characteristic of ankylosing spondylitis blood. Some motif variants had been reported before (in reactive arthritis synovial fluid and blood).

Of note for this clonotype: Antigen specificity is unknown.

There are 13 residues in the CDR3. Germline CDR1 and CDR2: LNHDA and SQIVND (reference sequence). V lost 5 bases and J lost 1, with 7 bases in between. Quantitative 5'-RACE with molecular barcodes generated TCR beta libraries. TCRdb analysed the 5' RACE reads with MiXCR anew, one entry per CDR3 protein. The sample shows 500,000 or so distinct CDR3 sequences, approximately 5.3% of them seen only once. This receptor was taken from a male donor with ankylosing spondylitis. J is TRBJ2-3 and V is TRBV19; D call uncertain. Sequencing used blood, either unsorted or a sorted T cell fraction (not recorded which). CDR3 residues: CASSRARTDTQYF. Here the CDR3 DNA reads TGTGCCAGTAGTCGCGCCCGCACAGATACGCAGTATTTT.